The text below deals with one T cell receptor beta chain. Its antigen is undetermined. Sampling times: baseline, cycle 4 day 1, cycle 7 day 1. This sample was included in a study of OX40 agonist ivuxolimab in advanced cancers. Study-level information: Having had anti-PD-1, anti-PD-L1 or anti-CTLA-4 therapy before was allowed, and about 42% had some.

Germline V lookup: CDR1 MNHEY, CDR2 SMNVEV (reference sequence). CDR3 length: 16 amino acids. V was clipped by 3 bases and J by 11 bases, with 22 bases between them. Findings and limits, study-wide: Relative to CD4+ cells, CD8+ T cells on average had more expanded clones.

Profiling relied on immunoSEQ multiplex PCR, and the TCRdb table lists in-frame clones only, not all of them. This table holds some 81,000 clones, approximately 86% found once. The TCR was taken from an adult with an advanced solid tumor such as melanoma, head and neck, liver or kidney cancer. The chain recombines TRBV27 with TRBJ1-4; perhaps TRBD1 as D (5 bases). The starting material was CD4+ or CD8+ T cells sorted from blood, obtained in a trial of the OX40 agonist ivuxolimab. Here the CDR3 reads CASSFDRSAGGWKLFF. DNA for the CDR3: TGTGCCAGCAGTTTTGACAGATCCGCCGGAGGCTGGAAACTGTTTTTT.